This is a list of T cell receptor beta chains from one sample in a study of blood T cell repertoires in COVID-19. Profiling relied on immunoSEQ multiplex PCR, and the TCRdb table lists in-frame clones only, not all of them. This sample has some 62,000 clones, with approximately 78% found just once. The sequenced material came from PBMCs or T cells enriched from blood (not recorded which). Every receptor here comes from a woman aged 40-49 years with acute COVID-19. The CDR3 runs from the conserved cysteine through the conserved F or W. Each record gives: D gene, V gene, clone size, J gene, CDR3 protein, CDR3 DNA. D genes are given only for firm matches. Clone size is stated in some rows and not others, as once, few, many or a class when expanded.

>-|TRBV7-8|-|TRBJ1-2
CASSSSLSGGYTF
TGTGCCAGCAGCTCATCTCTTTCCGGTGGCTACACCTTC
>TRBD1|TRBV6-5|-|TRBJ2-2
CASSYPGQGIAGELFF
TGTGCCAGCAGTTACCCGGGACAGGGGATCGCCGGGGAGCTGTTTTTT
>-|TRBV11-2|-|TRBJ1-2
CASSLSLRVPDGYTF
TGTGCCAGCAGCTTATCACTCAGGGTTCCGGATGGCTACACCTTC
>-|TRBV7-9|few|TRBJ1-5
CASSREGNQPQHF
TGTGCCAGCAGCCGGGAGGGGAATCAGCCCCAGCATTTT
>TRBD2|TRBV9|-|TRBJ2-1
CASSFGLAHYNEQFF
TGTGCCAGCAGCTTTGGACTAGCGCACTACAATGAGCAGTTCTTC
>-|TRBV21-1|-|TRBJ2-3
CASSKGLAGGPDTQYF
TGTGCCAGCAGCAAAGGTCTAGCGGGGGGGCCGGATACGCAGTATTTT
>-|TRBV19|-|TRBJ1-3
CASSIGLKNGNTIYF
TGTGCCAGTAGTATAGGGCTGAAGAATGGAAACACCATATATTTT
>TRBD2|TRBV5-1|-|TRBJ2-1
CASSSSGGAYEQFF
TGCGCCAGCAGCTCTAGCGGGGGGGCCTATGAGCAGTTCTTC
>TRBD1|TRBV2|-|TRBJ2-3
CASSEATGHDTDTQYF
TGTGCCAGCAGTGAAGCGACAGGGCACGACACAGATACGCAGTATTTT
>-|TRBV5-6|-|TRBJ1-4
CASKTTVATNEKLFF
TGTGCCAGCAAGACGACAGTTGCAACTAATGAAAAACTGTTTTTT
>-|TRBV12-3/TRBV12-4|-|TRBJ2-1
CASTRDYNEQFF
TGTGCCAGCACACGGGACTACAATGAGCAGTTCTTC